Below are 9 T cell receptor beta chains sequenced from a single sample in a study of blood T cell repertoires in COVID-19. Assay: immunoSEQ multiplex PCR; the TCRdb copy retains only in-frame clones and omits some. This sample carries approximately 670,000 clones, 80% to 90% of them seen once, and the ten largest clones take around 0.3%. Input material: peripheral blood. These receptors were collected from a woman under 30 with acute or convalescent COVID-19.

CDR3 sequence reads: CASRRGGPGDEQYF. CDR3 nucleotides: TGTGCCAGCCGGCGGGGGGGACCTGGAGACGAGCAGTACTTC. The chain links TRBV3-1 (or the pseudogene TRBV3-2) to TRBJ2-7, with TRBD2 matching 9 bases. The germline CDR1 and CDR2 sequences are LGHDT and YNNKEL (reference sequence). V was clipped by 8 bases and J by 5 bases; unmatched bases: 10. This CDR3 is 14 amino acids long.

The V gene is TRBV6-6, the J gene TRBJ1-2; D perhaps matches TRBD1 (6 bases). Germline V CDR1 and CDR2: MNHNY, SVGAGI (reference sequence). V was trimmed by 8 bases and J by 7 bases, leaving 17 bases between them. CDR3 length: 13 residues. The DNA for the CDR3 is TGTGCCAGCCGCCGGGACACAGAGGGTGGCTACACCTTC. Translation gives CASRRDTEGGYTF.

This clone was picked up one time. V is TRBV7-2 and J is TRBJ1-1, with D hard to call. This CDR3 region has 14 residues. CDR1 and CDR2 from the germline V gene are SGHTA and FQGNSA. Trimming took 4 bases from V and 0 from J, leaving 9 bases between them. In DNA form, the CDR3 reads TGTGCCAGCAGCTCGTATAATATGAACACTGAAGCTTTCTTT. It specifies CASSSYNMNTEAFF.

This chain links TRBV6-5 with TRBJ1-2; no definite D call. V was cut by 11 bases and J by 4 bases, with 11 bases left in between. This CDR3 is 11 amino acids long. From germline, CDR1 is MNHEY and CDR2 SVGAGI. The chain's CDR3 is CAARSSYGYTF. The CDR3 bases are TGTGCCGCCCGGAGTAGCTATGGCTACACCTTC.

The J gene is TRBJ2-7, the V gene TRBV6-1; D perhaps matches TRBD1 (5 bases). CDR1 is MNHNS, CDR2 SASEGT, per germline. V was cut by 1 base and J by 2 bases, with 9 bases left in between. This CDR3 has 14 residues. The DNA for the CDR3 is TGTGCCAGCAGTGAAGGGGGCTCCGCCTACGAGCAGTACTTC. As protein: CASSEGGSAYEQYF.

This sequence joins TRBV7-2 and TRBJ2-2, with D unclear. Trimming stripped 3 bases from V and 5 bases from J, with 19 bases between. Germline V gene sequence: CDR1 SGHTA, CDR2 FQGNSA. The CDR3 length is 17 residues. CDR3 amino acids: CASSFYPRISRTGELFF. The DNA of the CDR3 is TGTGCCAGCAGCTTTTATCCCCGGATATCGCGGACCGGGGAGCTGTTTTTT.

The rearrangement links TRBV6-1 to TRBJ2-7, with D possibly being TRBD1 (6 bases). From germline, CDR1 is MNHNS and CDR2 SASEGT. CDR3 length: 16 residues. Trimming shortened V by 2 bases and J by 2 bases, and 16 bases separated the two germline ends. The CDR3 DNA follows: TGTGCCAGCAGTGAAATTGGGGGCCGCTTCACCTACGAGCAGTACTTC. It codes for CASSEIGGRFTYEQYF.

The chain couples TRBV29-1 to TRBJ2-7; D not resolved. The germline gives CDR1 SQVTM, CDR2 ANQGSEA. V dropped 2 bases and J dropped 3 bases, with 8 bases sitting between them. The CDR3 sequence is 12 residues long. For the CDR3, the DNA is TGCAGCGTTGAAACAGACATCTACGAGCAGTACTTC. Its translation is CSVETDIYEQYF.

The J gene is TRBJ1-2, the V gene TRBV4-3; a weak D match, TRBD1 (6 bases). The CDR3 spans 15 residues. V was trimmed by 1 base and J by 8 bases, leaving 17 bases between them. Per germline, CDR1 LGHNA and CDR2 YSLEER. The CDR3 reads CASSQAVGAGVGYTF. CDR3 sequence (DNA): TGCGCCAGCAGCCAAGCGGTGGGGGCAGGAGTCGGCTACACCTTC.